The source of this TCR beta chain is a study of control samples from healthy donors and cancer patients. Data came from immunoSEQ multiplex PCR; TCRdb stores just in-frame clones and leaves some out. The sample contains around 200,000 clones, 85% to 95% of which appear only once. Trimming pared 0 bases from V and 0 bases from J, leaving 10 bases between. This CDR3 has 16 residues. The germline gives CDR1 SGHRS, CDR2 YFSETQ. The genes are TRBV5-1 and TRBJ2-1, with D perhaps TRBD2 (5 bases). The sequence came from a man aged 18 to 30 in good health. Sequencing used blood. CDR3 protein: CASSLAKRSSYNEQFF. In DNA, the CDR3 is TGCGCCAGCAGCTTGGCTAAGCGGAGCTCCTACAATGAGCAGTTCTTC.